This is a list of T cell receptor beta chains from one sample in a study of cytomegalovirus exposure and HLA in healthy donors. The repertoire was sequenced with immunoSEQ multiplex PCR; TCRdb's copy has only in-frame clones and lacks some. The data show around 220,000 clones, 65% to 90% seen once. Sequenced material: PBMCs. Receptor source: a girl under 18 in good health and CMV-seronegative. The CDR3 runs from the conserved cysteine through the conserved F or W. The order of the fields is J gene, V gene, D gene, clone size, CDR3 protein, CDR3 DNA. The D gene is left open where the match is weak. Expanded clones are given a class, and other clones once, few, many or no size at all.

TRBJ1-2 TRBV19 TRBD1 few CASSRGQGNGYTF TGTGCCAGTAGCAGGGGACAGGGGAATGGCTACACCTTC
TRBJ1-5 TRBV19 . once CASSIPNPGVGNQPQHF TGTGCCAGTAGTATCCCCAACCCAGGGGTAGGCAATCAGCCCCAGCATTTT
TRBJ1-2 TRBV14 TRBD1 . CASSQDLPLTGGRLYGYTF TGTGCCAGCAGCCAAGATCTACCTTTGACAGGGGGCCGACTCTATGGCTACACCTTC
TRBJ1-3 TRBV7-3 . . CASSPGYGNTIYF TGTGCCAGCAGTCCAGGGTATGGAAACACCATATATTTT
TRBJ2-7 TRBV6-1 . . CASSTQGSFYEQYF TGTGCCAGCAGTACACAGGGAAGTTTCTACGAGCAGTACTTC
TRBJ2-3 TRBV11-2 TRBD2 . CASSLALAGYTDTQYF TGTGCCAGCAGCTTAGCGCTAGCGGGGTACACAGATACGCAGTATTTT
TRBJ1-3 TRBV2 . . CASRIESGNTIYF TGTGCCAGCCGAATAGAATCTGGAAACACCATATATTTT
TRBJ1-2 TRBV19 . . CASRQGDYGYTF TGTGCCAGTAGACAGGGCGACTATGGCTACACCTTC
TRBJ1-5 TRBV30 . . CAWSQHRALSNQPQHF TGTGCCTGGAGCCAGCACAGGGCCCTTAGCAATCAGCCCCAGCATTTT
TRBJ2-1 TRBV27 . . CASSLAWGDSYNEQFF TGTGCCAGCAGTTTGGCTTGGGGGGACTCCTACAATGAGCAGTTCTTC
TRBJ1-2 TRBV28 . . CASSLRGLNYGYTF TGTGCCAGCAGTTTACGGGGACTTAACTATGGCTACACCTTC
TRBJ2-1 TRBV7-7 TRBD1 once CASSLDRGNEQFF TGTGCTAGCAGCTTAGACAGGGGCAATGAGCAGTTCTTC
TRBJ1-5 TRBV19 . . CASSIDPPGLNQPQHF TGTGCCAGTAGTATAGATCCGCCAGGGTTGAATCAGCCCCAGCATTTT
TRBJ1-5 TRBV28 . . CASSSPVGNQPQHF TGTGCCAGCAGCTCACCCGTAGGCAATCAGCCCCAGCATTTT
TRBJ2-7 TRBV10-2 . once CASSTSEGTDF TGCGCCAGCAGTACCTCGGAGGGAACAGACTTC
TRBJ1-1 TRBV29-1 . . CSATANTEAFF TGCAGCGCTACAGCTAACACTGAAGCTTTCTTT
TRBJ1-5 TRBV7-9 . . CASSPLDGNQPQHF TGTGCCAGCAGCCCACTAGACGGGAATCAGCCCCAGCATTTT
TRBJ2-6 TRBV19 . . CASSFQGSGANVLTF TGTGCCAGTAGTTTTCAGGGTTCTGGGGCCAACGTCCTGACTTTC
TRBJ2-2 TRBV4-2 . . CASSQDQSGNTGELFF TGTGCCAGCAGCCAAGATCAATCAGGGAACACCGGGGAGCTGTTTTTT
TRBJ2-5 TRBV6-1 TRBD2 . CASSASGTTQETQYF TGTGCCAGCAGTGCGAGCGGGACGACACAAGAGACCCAGTACTTC
TRBJ2-1 TRBV5-1 TRBD2 once CASSLRGGEALKLEQFF TGCGCCAGCAGCTTGCGGGGGGGGGAGGCGCTTAAACTCGAGCAGTTCTTC
TRBJ2-7 TRBV7-6 . few CASSFEAGASYEQYF TGTGCCAGCAGCTTCGAGGCGGGGGCCTCCTACGAGCAGTACTTC
TRBJ1-1 TRBV6-5 . . CASSYGYSGMNTEAFF TGTGCCAGCAGTTACGGGTATTCAGGGATGAACACTGAAGCTTTCTTT
TRBJ1-2 TRBV7-2 . few CASSYGLNYGYTF TGTGCCAGCAGCTACGGACTCAACTATGGCTACACCTTC
TRBJ2-5 TRBV5-1 TRBD2 . CASTRREGLPETQYF TGCGCCAGCACGCGGCGGGAGGGACTGCCAGAGACCCAGTACTTC
TRBJ2-1 TRBV7-6 . . CASSLVSGNNEQFF TGTGCCAGCAGCTTAGTGTCGGGGAACAATGAGCAGTTCTTC
TRBJ1-5 TRBV7-9 TRBD1 . CASSIQGDYSNQPQHF TGTGCCAGCAGTATACAGGGGGATTATAGCAATCAGCCCCAGCATTTT
TRBJ2-2 TRBV11-2 . . CASSLISGTLNTGELFF TGTGCCAGCAGCTTAATCTCCGGGACACTGAACACCGGGGAGCTGTTTTTT
TRBJ2-6 TRBV5-5 . . CASSTLQGSGANVLTF TGTGCCAGCAGCACTCTACAGGGCTCAGGGGCCAACGTCCTGACTTTC
TRBJ2-7 TRBV7-9 . . CATGPGYYEQYF TGTGCCACCGGGCCGGGATACTACGAGCAGTACTTC
TRBJ2-7 TRBV11-1 TRBD1 . CASSLGPRQGTWQYF TGTGCCAGCAGCTTAGGTCCAAGACAGGGGACGTGGCAGTACTTC
TRBJ1-5 TRBV18 TRBD1 . CASSPTSGTVNQPQHF TGTGCCAGCTCACCAACTTCGGGGACAGTAAATCAGCCCCAGCATTTT
TRBJ2-1 TRBV11-3 . . CASSLGGGVYNEQFF TGTGCCAGCAGCTTAGGAGGGGGGGTCTACAATGAGCAGTTCTTC
TRBJ2-1 TRBV2 TRBD2 . CASGRLAGTYNEQFF TGTGCCAGCGGAAGACTAGCGGGTACCTACAATGAGCAGTTCTTC
TRBJ1-4 TRBV5-4 . . CASSPDRRNEKLFF TGTGCCAGCAGCCCCGACAGGAGGAATGAAAAACTGTTTTTT
TRBJ1-5 TRBV28 . . CASSLPQGPNQPQHF TGTGCCAGCAGTTTACCACAGGGCCCTAATCAGCCCCAGCATTTT
TRBJ1-3 TRBV28 . . CASSRRAGNTIYF TGTGCCAGCTCACGCAGGGCGGGAAACACCATATATTTT
TRBJ1-2 TRBV7-9 . . CASSLGWAANYGYTF TGTGCCAGCAGCTTAGGGTGGGCTGCTAACTATGGCTACACCTTC
TRBJ1-1 TRBV28 TRBD1 . CASSFMYGTGDTEAFF TGTGCCAGCAGTTTTATGTACGGGACAGGGGACACTGAAGCTTTCTTT
TRBJ1-2 TRBV5-1 TRBD1 . CASSIGTAQPNYGYTF TGCGCCAGCAGCATAGGGACAGCCCAACCGAACTATGGCTACACCTTC
TRBJ1-5 TRBV7-2 TRBD1 . CASSFTGGSNQPQHF TGTGCCAGCAGCTTCACAGGGGGGAGCAATCAGCCCCAGCATTTT
TRBJ2-1 TRBV7-2 TRBD2 . CASSLGTSGRQNEQFF TGTGCCAGCAGCTTAGGGACTAGCGGGAGACAAAATGAGCAGTTCTTC
TRBJ1-6 TRBV6-5 . . CASSYGGFYNSPLHF TGTGCCAGCAGTTACGGGGGGTTTTATAATTCACCCCTCCACTTT
TRBJ2-3 TRBV5-6 . . CASSSGGVFADTQYF TGTGCCAGCAGCTCTGGCGGGGTCTTCGCGGATACGCAGTATTTT
TRBJ1-2 TRBV5-1 . once CASSLETGHNYGYTF TGCGCCAGCAGCTTGGAAACAGGGCATAACTATGGCTACACCTTC
TRBJ2-1 TRBV5-6 TRBD2 . CASSSGLAGWSEQFF TGTGCCAGCAGCTCGGGACTAGCGGGATGGAGTGAGCAGTTCTTC
TRBJ2-7 TRBV10-3 TRBD1 . CAIRGDRGLGTYEQYF TGTGCCATCAGGGGGGACAGGGGGCTTGGTACCTACGAGCAGTACTTC
TRBJ2-5 TRBV9 . . CASSGGRGGETQYF TGTGCCAGCAGCGGAGGCCGGGGAGGAGAGACCCAGTACTTC